The 16 T cell receptor beta chains below all came from one sample that was sequenced in a study of T cell repertoires and HLA-DP antigens. Measured with immunoSEQ multiplex PCR; TCRdb has only the in-frame clones, and not every one. Here the sample spans approximately 110,000 clones, roughly 92% being singletons. The antigens for these receptors are not known. Specimen: CD4+ T cells from PBMCs. Every receptor here comes from a woman aged 18-29 years in good health and CMV-seronegative.

V is TRBV30 and J is TRBJ1-2; 7 positions match TRBD1. J gave up 0 bases and V 0 bases, and 4 bases lay outside the gene matches. The germline V gene encodes CDR1 GTSNPN and CDR2 SVGIG (reference sequence). This CDR3 spans 15 amino acids. CDR3 region: CAWSVPQGANYGYTF. The CDR3 DNA is TGTGCCTGGAGTGTACCCCAGGGGGCTAACTATGGCTACACCTTC. The full variable domain, completed using reference TRBV30 and TRBJ1-2, is SQTIHQWPATLVQPVGSPLSLECTVEGTSNPNLYWYRQAAGRGLQLLFYSVGIGQISSEVPQNLSASRPQDRQFILSSKKLLLSDSGFYLCAWSVPQGANYGYTFGSGTRLTVV.

In DNA, the CDR3 is TGTGCCAGCAGTTCGACTGGGACATGGGGTCAGGTCGCAGATACGCAGTATTTT. This sequence encodes CASSSTGTWGQVADTQYF. The V gene is TRBV28, the J gene TRBJ2-3; TRBD1 might be the D (6 bases). Between the trimmed V and J ends, which lost 4 bases and 4 bases, there was a span of 24 bases. The germline V gene encodes CDR1 MDHEN and CDR2 SYDVKM. This CDR3 region has 18 residues.

This clone was seen just once. V and J are TRBV11-2 and TRBJ2-1; 8 positions agree with TRBD2. The CDR3 contains 16 residues. Germline V gene sequence: CDR1 SGHAT, CDR2 FQNNGV. Losses at the gene ends were 2 bases for V and 8 bases for J; bases not matched to a gene: 11. CDR3 loop: CASSLIARAGDYEQFF. DNA of the CDR3: TGTGCCAGCAGCTTAATCGCGAGAGCGGGAGATTATGAGCAGTTCTTC. Variable domain in full (rest from reference TRBV11-2 and TRBJ2-1): EAGVAQSPRYKIIEKRQSVAFWCNPISGHATLYWYQQILGQGPKLLIQFQNNGVVDDSQLPKDRFSAERLKGVDSTLKIQPAKLEDSAVYLCASSLIARAGDYEQFFGPGTRLTVL.

V gene TRBV28 combines with J gene TRBJ1-3; TRBD1 aligns across 7 bases. Unmatched junction bases numbered 8, after V lost 4 bases and J lost 2 bases. This CDR3 comprises 16 residues. Germline V gene lookup returns CDR1 MDHEN and CDR2 SYDVKM. The CDR3 spells CASSSIFGTAGNTIYF. In DNA form, the CDR3 reads TGTGCCAGCAGTTCCATCTTCGGGACAGCTGGAAACACCATATATTTT.

The chain uses TRBV5-8 and TRBJ1-5, with 7 bases matching TRBD1. The CDR3 loop spans 13 amino acids. After removal of 4 bases from V and 4 bases from J, the junction contained 2 bases not matched to a gene. The germline gives CDR1 SGHTS, CDR2 YDEGEE. The CDR3 here is CASSTQGNQPQHF. CDR3 nucleotides: TGTGCCAGCAGCACACAGGGGAATCAGCCCCAGCATTTT.

The rearrangement links TRBV4-3 to TRBJ2-2; 13 bases are a match to TRBD2. The CDR3 loop spans 21 amino acids. Losses at the gene ends were 5 bases for V and 0 bases for J; bases not matched to a gene: 15. Germline loops: CDR1 LGHNA, CDR2 YSLEER. The CDR3 DNA sequence: TGCGCCAGCAGCAAAAACTCCAAGCCGGGACTAGCGGGGTCGAACACCGGGGAGCTGTTTTTT. Its translation: CASSKNSKPGLAGSNTGELFF.

CDR3 amino acids: CASSDRGPGNTIYF. CDR3 coding DNA: TGCGCCAGCAGTGACAGGGGGCCTGGAAACACCATATATTTT. The rearrangement joins TRBV10-1 to TRBJ1-3, with 8 nucleotides matching TRBD1. This CDR3 spans 14 amino acids. J gave up 2 bases and V 3 bases, and 0 bases lay outside the gene matches. Germline loops: CDR1 WNHNN, CDR2 SYGVQD (reference sequence).

The V and J genes are TRBV6-4 and TRBJ2-5, with 7 bases lining up with TRBD1. The germline V gene encodes CDR1 MRHNA and CDR2 SNTAGT. The J segment lost 0 bases and the V segment lost 6 bases, leaving 10 bases of the junction unmatched. The CDR3 has 16 residues. The CDR3 DNA is TGTGCCAGCAGGAATGCCGGGACAGATTACCAAGAGACCCAGTACTTC. Encoded protein: CASRNAGTDYQETQYF.

The V gene is TRBV6-5, the J gene TRBJ2-2, with TRBD1 matching over 7 bases. The length of the CDR3 is 15 residues. Trimming removed 2 bases from V and 4 bases from J; junction bases left unmatched: 4. Germline loops: CDR1 MNHEY, CDR2 SVGAGI. CDR3: CASSYRGRSTGELFF. CDR3 in DNA: TGTGCCAGCAGTTACAGGGGGCGGAGCACCGGGGAGCTGTTTTTT.

The rearrangement joins TRBV5-4 to TRBJ1-1, with D possibly matching TRBD1 (6 bases). The CDR3 runs 17 residues. Looked up from germline, CDR1 is SGHNT and CDR2 is YYREEE (reference sequence). V was clipped by 2 bases and J by 0 bases, with 17 bases between them. CDR3 coding DNA: TGTGCCAGCAGCTTTGTGGGCGGGGGGCCTCTGAACACTGAAGCTTTCTTT. This sequence encodes CASSFVGGGPLNTEAFF.

V and J are TRBV10-3 and TRBJ1-3; D is undetermined. The CDR3 has 15 residues. Between the trimmed V and J ends, which lost 6 bases and 0 bases, there was a span of 12 bases. From germline, CDR1 is ENHRY and CDR2 SYGVKD. CDR3 sequence: CAISGNMLSGNTIYF. CDR3 nucleotide sequence: TGTGCCATCAGCGGAAACATGCTCTCTGGAAACACCATATATTTT.

The chain employs TRBV19 and TRBJ1-6; a weak D match, TRBD1 (5 bases). The ends were cut back, 6 bases at V and 0 bases at J, with 15 bases in the middle. Germline V gene data show CDR1 as LNHDA and CDR2 as SQIVND (reference sequence). The CDR3 totals 17 residues. The CDR3 spells CASSPRGLSSYNSPLHF. DNA of the CDR3: TGTGCCAGTAGCCCAAGGGGCCTAAGCTCCTATAATTCACCCCTCCACTTT.

The chain links TRBV14 to TRBJ2-3; a weak D match, TRBD2 (7 bases). V was trimmed by 3 bases and J by 8 bases, leaving 18 bases between them. The CDR3 is 15 residues long. CDR1 and CDR2 (germline): SGHDN, FVKESK. CDR3 DNA sequence: TGTGCCAGCAGCCAGGGGGGGGGCCCTCGAGTTACGCAGTATTTT. Translated: CASSQGGGPRVTQYF. The full variable domain, in which reference TRBV14 and TRBJ2-3 provide the parts outside the CDR3, is EAGVTQFPSHSVIEKGQTVTLRCDPISGHDNLYWYRRVMGKEIKFLLHFVKESKQDESGMPNNRFLAERTGGTYSTLKVQPAELEDSGVYFCASSQGGGPRVTQYFGPGTRLTVL.

The genes are TRBV2 and TRBJ2-5; tentatively, D is TRBD1 (7 bases). The CDR3 is 14 residues long. V shed 6 bases and J shed 0 bases, with 11 bases lying between them. From germline, CDR1 is SNHLY and CDR2 FYNNEI. CDR3 in DNA: TGTGCCAGCAGGCGGGACAGCTACCAAGAGACCCAGTACTTC. Residues: CASRRDSYQETQYF.

The chain recombines TRBV10-3 with TRBJ2-7; 7 bases are shared with TRBD1. J was trimmed by 2 bases and V by 0 bases; bases with no gene match: 7. Germline V gene lookup returns CDR1 ENHRY and CDR2 SYGVKD. This CDR3 has 16 amino acids. The CDR3 spells CAISESSGQTPYEQYF. The CDR3 DNA reads as TGTGCCATCAGTGAGTCATCGGGACAGACCCCCTACGAGCAGTACTTC.

The gene calls are TRBV15 and TRBJ1-2, with a tentative D call TRBD1 (5 bases). The CDR3 covers 16 residues. Trimming removed 3 bases at V and 4 bases at J, with 18 bases between. Per the germline V gene, CDR1 is LNHNV and CDR2 is YYDKDF (reference sequence). The CDR3 nucleotides are TGTGCCACCAGCAGCGCCGGGACCCCACGGACCTATGGCTACACCTTC. As protein: CATSSAGTPRTYGYTF.